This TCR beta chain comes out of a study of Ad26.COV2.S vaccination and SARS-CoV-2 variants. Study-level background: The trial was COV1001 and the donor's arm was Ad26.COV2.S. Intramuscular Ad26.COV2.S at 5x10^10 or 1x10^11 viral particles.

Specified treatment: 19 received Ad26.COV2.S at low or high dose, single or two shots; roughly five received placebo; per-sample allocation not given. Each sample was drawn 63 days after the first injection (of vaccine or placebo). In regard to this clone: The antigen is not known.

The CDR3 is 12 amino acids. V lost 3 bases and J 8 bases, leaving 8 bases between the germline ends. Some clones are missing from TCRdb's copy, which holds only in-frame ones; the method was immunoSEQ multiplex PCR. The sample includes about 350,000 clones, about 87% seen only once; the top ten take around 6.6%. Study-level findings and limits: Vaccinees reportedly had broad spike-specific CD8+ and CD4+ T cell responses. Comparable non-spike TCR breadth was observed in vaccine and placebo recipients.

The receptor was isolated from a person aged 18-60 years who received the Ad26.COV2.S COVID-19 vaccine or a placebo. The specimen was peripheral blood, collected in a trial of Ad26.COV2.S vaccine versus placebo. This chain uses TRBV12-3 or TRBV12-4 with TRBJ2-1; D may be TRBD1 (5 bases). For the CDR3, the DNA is TGTGCCAGCAGTTTTCAGGGCCATGAGCAGTTCTTC. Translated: CASSFQGHEQFF.